This note documents a single TCR beta chain sequence. What it binds is unknown. The source of the sample is a study of T cell responses to AZD1222 COVID-19 vaccine. The method was immunoSEQ multiplex PCR; TCRdb's version includes in-frame clones alone and lacks a portion of them. The table shows some 140,000 clones, with approximately 87% occurring only once. Study-level findings and limits: Reports say nearly half of spike-specific TCRs go after unmutated variant regions. Repertoires in all cases were sampled only once the peak T cell response had passed. In a largely white British group with more females than males, clonal diversity was possibly underestimated.

Germline assignment: CDR1 MNHEY and CDR2 SVGAGI. The CDR3 has 15 amino acids. V was trimmed by 2 bases and J by 0 bases, leaving 10 bases between them. The input for sequencing was peripheral blood, taken on day 0 of MenACWY control vaccination. This receptor was obtained from an adult in good health. V usage is TRBV6-5 and J usage is TRBJ1-1; the D is unclear. CDR3 DNA: TGTGCCAGCAGTTACCAGGTGACGATGAACACTGAAGCTTTCTTT. Protein sequence: CASSYQVTMNTEAFF.